This T cell receptor (beta chain) is from a study of read filtering for tumor transcriptome and immune sequencing. The overall study: RNA-seq yielded only roughly 80 to 1,400 TCR reads, IR-seq about 4.05 to 10.27 million.

For this clonotype: Antigen unknown.

The study, taken as a whole, reports: RNA-seq captured clonotypes less deeply and reliably than IR-seq. The CD138-negative fraction was mixed bone marrow immune cells, not pure T cells.

Germline V gene lookup returns CDR1 SNHLY and CDR2 FYNNEI. The CDR3 consists of 16 residues. With 4 bases removed from V and 6 bases from J, the gap between germline ends came to 18 bases. From 300 to 450 ng of RNA, a library with molecular barcoded alpha/delta and beta/gamma adaptors was made. MiXCR was run by TCRdb on the reads, yielding one entry per CDR3 protein. Of more than 55,000 distinct CDR3 sequences listed, 20% to 25% are singletons. Source material: a population of CD138-negative cells sorted from bone marrow. This sequence originates from a donor aged 40 or older with multiple myeloma. The chain carries TRBV2 and TRBJ2-2; D tentatively reads TRBD1 or TRBD2 (7 bases each). This CDR3 reads CASSVQGGVGPGELFF. The CDR3 DNA is TGTGCCAGCAGTGTTCAGGGGGGGGTTGGTCCCGGGGAGCTGTTTTTT.